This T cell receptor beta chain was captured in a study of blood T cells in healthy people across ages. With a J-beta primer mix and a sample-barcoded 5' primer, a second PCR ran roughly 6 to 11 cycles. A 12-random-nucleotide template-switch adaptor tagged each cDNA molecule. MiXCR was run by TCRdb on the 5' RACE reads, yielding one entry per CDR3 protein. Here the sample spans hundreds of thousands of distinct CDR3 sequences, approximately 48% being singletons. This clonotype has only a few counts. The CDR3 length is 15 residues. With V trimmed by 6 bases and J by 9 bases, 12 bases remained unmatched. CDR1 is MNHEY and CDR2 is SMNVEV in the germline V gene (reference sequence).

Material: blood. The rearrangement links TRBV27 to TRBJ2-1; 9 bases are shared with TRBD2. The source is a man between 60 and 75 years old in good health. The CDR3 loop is CASSDPRASGVEQFF. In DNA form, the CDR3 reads TGTGCCAGCAGCGACCCCAGGGCTAGCGGGGTTGAGCAGTTCTTC.